This T cell receptor beta chain was sequenced during a study of T cells in Graves' hyperthyroidism and ophthalmopathy (dated by TCRdb to 2018 to 2020). In the study overall: Peripheral blood was collected at initial diagnosis, before any treatment. For training and testing, the 100 or so patients in the discovery cohort were randomly divided in a 7:3 ratio. To identify distinguishing TCR V-J signatures, a discovery cohort of 95 to 100 patients was used, comprising approximately 40 with Graves' ophthalmopathy and roughly 60 with stable Graves' hyperthyroidism. In addition, the study compared T-cell repertoires in thyroid tissue and in blood from six Graves' hyperthyroidism patients. Prospective prediction of ophthalmopathy was tested in an independent validation cohort consisting of some 19 hyperthyroidism patients and approximately 16 patients who later progressed to ophthalmopathy. Following sampling, methimazole starting at 30 mg daily was given to hyperthyroidism patients, and high-dose intravenous methylprednisolone was given to ophthalmopathy patients. According to the paper, TCR Vbeta CDR3 sequencing was carried out on about 140 peripheral blood samples, which came from under 50 ophthalmopathy, approximately 72 hyperthyroidism and approximately 17 progressor patients.

Results the study describes overall, beyond this receptor: In validation, progression to ophthalmopathy was predicted by the model with around 71% sensitivity and 72% to 80% specificity, a median of about 6.4 months before onset. Most expanded thyroid clonotypes (frequency above 0.001) were also detected in blood, suggesting blood repertoires may reflect thyroid immune responses. No statistical method was used to fix the sample size in advance, and group allocation was not hidden from the investigators. Ophthalmopathy was separated from stable hyperthyroidism by a 13 V-J signature model, with about 86% sensitivity and approximately 81% specificity obtained in cross-validation and 80%/75% obtained in testing.

Looking up the germline V gene yields CDR1 SGHTA and CDR2 FQGNSA. V is pruned by 2 bases and J by 6 bases, leaving 6 bases of the junction without a gene match. The cysteine opens and the phenylalanine closes a CDR3 of 14 amino acids. The entry retains the CDR3 DNA only, 42 bases that are in frame from base 1. This clonotype was observed at least ten times. What this receptor recognizes is not known. Per-nucleotide qualities are absent, and no much larger clonotype sits a single base away. The TCR beta CDR3 regions were amplified from the RNA transcripts. The first round of RT-PCR for the TCR CDR3 was performed with the HTBI primer set and the Qiagen OneStep RT-PCR kit. The libraries were constructed in a second round of multiplex PCR and then size-selected and purified. Paired-end sequencing of the libraries was performed with 100 bp reads on an Illumina HiSeq2000. For the original study's pipeline: Raw data were processed with SOAPnuke, discarding reads with adapters, uncalled bases, mean Phred below 15, or no exact constant-primer or identifier match. High-quality paired reads were merged with COPE v1.2.5, and unique nucleotide sequences were defined as clonotypes. Clonotypes were aligned to IMGT TRBV, TRBD and TRBJ reference segments using MiTCR v1.1. The analysis was restricted to V-J combinations with a frequency above 0.0001, which together covered 99.2% of the repertoires. A TCS score was defined as the ratio between F50 (clonal expansion) and ExV (chaos), using BLOSUM62-based TCRdist between CDR3 peptides within each V-J. Welch's t-statistics and random forest reduced several hundred V-J features to roughly 13, which were used in a naive Bayes classifier (R e1071). TCRdb trimmed public reads at Q25 via fastp, called clones via MiXCR and kept in-frame beta chains. CDR3 protein sequences are deduplicated, and each keeps its most common genes and DNA. The authors' filters were not applied to this entry. The table for this sample lists approximately 600,000 distinct CDR3 sequences; roughly 15% of them were counted only once. The ten largest clones take up 3.5% to 4% of the sample.

Stable Graves' hyperthyroidism was defined as the absence of progression to ophthalmopathy over 18 months of follow-up. Hyperthyroidism patients were newly diagnosed, had a disease duration of under 2 months, and were aged 18 to 65 years. The study excluded patients with uncontrolled infections, other autoimmune diseases, pregnancy or lactation. Diagnoses relied on clinical symptoms, serum thyroxine and TRAb, thyroid ultrasound and orbital computed tomography. PBMCs were separated from 10 ml of fresh peripheral blood using Ficoll-Paque density gradient centrifugation. Total RNA was extracted with Trizol reagent, and quality was checked on an Agilent 2100 Bioanalyzer.

The sample comprised blood. This sequence originates from a woman in her 30s with Graves' hyperthyroidism. Here the chain combines TRBV7-2 and TRBJ2-7, with 8 bases aligning to TRBD2. Here the CDR3 is given as CASSLTGLVTEQYF. At the DNA level, the sequence is TGTGCCAGCAGCTTAACGGGACTAGTAACCGAGCAGTACTTC.